These T cell receptor beta chains were read from a single sample in a study of identical twins. TCRdb re-called the 5' RACE reads with MiXCR, one entry per CDR3 protein. The data contain about 660,000 distinct CDR3 sequences, 8.6% of them singletons. These data were also filed under a second study, of yellow fever vaccine responses in identical twins.

Material: PBMCs. These receptors all come from a woman between 18 and 29 years old in good health. CDR3s include the opening cysteine and the closing phenylalanine or tryptophan. A D gene is named only where the DNA matches it firmly. Size values are once, few and many counts, or a class for expanded clones, and some rows have none.

v_call: TRBV12-3/TRBV12-4
j_call: TRBJ2-7
d_call: TRBD1
clone_size: few
cdr3_nt: TGTGCCAGCAGTCACCCGGGACAGGCCAAATACGAGCAGTACTTC
cdr3_aa: CASSHPGQAKYEQYF

v_call: TRBV24-1
j_call: TRBJ2-5
d_call: TRBD1
clone_size: .
cdr3_nt: TGTGCCACCAGTGATCCCGGACAGGGGTGGGAGACCCAGTACTTC
cdr3_aa: CATSDPGQGWETQYF

v_call: TRBV20-1
j_call: TRBJ2-7
d_call: TRBD1
clone_size: .
cdr3_nt: TGCTGTGCTAGAGATGAAGGGGGCTGGCTAGCCTCCTACGAGCAGTACTTC
cdr3_aa: CCARDEGGWLASYEQYF

v_call: TRBV7-9
j_call: TRBJ2-3
d_call: TRBD1
clone_size: few
cdr3_nt: TGTGCCAGCAGCCGTACCCGACAGGGGTCCACAGATACGCAGTATTTT
cdr3_aa: CASSRTRQGSTDTQYF

v_call: TRBV6-5
j_call: TRBJ1-5
d_call: .
clone_size: many
cdr3_nt: TGTGCCAGCAGTTATGGGAGAAATCAGCCCCAGCATTTT
cdr3_aa: CASSYGRNQPQHF

v_call: TRBV29-1
j_call: TRBJ2-7
d_call: TRBD1
clone_size: .
cdr3_nt: TGCAGCGTTGTCCGCAGGGGGTCCTACGAGCAGTACTTC
cdr3_aa: CSVVRRGSYEQYF

v_call: TRBV10-1
j_call: TRBJ2-2
d_call: TRBD1
clone_size: few
cdr3_nt: TGCGCCACCAAGTCGACAGGGGTAGCCGGGGAGCTGTTTTTT
cdr3_aa: CATKSTGVAGELFF

v_call: TRBV12-3/TRBV12-4
j_call: TRBJ1-3
d_call: .
clone_size: many
cdr3_nt: TGTGCCAGCAGGGTGGGAAACACCATATATTTT
cdr3_aa: CASRVGNTIYF

v_call: TRBV29-1
j_call: TRBJ2-1
d_call: TRBD1
clone_size: many
cdr3_nt: TGCAGCGGGAGCCAGGGGGTCGTCAATGAGCAGTTCTTC
cdr3_aa: CSGSQGVVNEQFF

v_call: TRBV28
j_call: TRBJ2-3
d_call: TRBD2
clone_size: .
cdr3_nt: TGTGCCAGTCGACTAGCGGGAGCGTTAGGAGGCACAGATACGCAGTATTTT
cdr3_aa: CASRLAGALGGTDTQYF

v_call: TRBV7-2
j_call: TRBJ2-1
d_call: .
clone_size: few
cdr3_nt: TGTGCCAGCAGCTTAGGGCAGAGCTCCAATGAGCAGTTCTTC
cdr3_aa: CASSLGQSSNEQFF

v_call: TRBV2
j_call: TRBJ2-2
d_call: TRBD2
clone_size: few
cdr3_nt: TGTGCCAGCAAGGTCCTTAGCGGGGGGGAATCCGGGGAGCTGTTTTTT
cdr3_aa: CASKVLSGGESGELFF

v_call: TRBV20-1
j_call: TRBJ2-3
d_call: .
clone_size: few
cdr3_nt: TGCAGTGCTAGAGACGTCGAGGGAGTAACAGATACGCAGTATTTT
cdr3_aa: CSARDVEGVTDTQYF

v_call: TRBV12-3/TRBV12-4
j_call: TRBJ1-1
d_call: TRBD1
clone_size: many
cdr3_nt: TGTGCCAGCAGTCAGGGGGACAGGGGGCGCGGCACTGAAGCTTTCTTT
cdr3_aa: CASSQGDRGRGTEAFF

v_call: TRBV4-1
j_call: TRBJ2-7
d_call: .
clone_size: many
cdr3_nt: TGCGCCAGCAGCCAAGAACCACGGGTCTCCTACGAGCAGTACTTC
cdr3_aa: CASSQEPRVSYEQYF

v_call: TRBV9
j_call: TRBJ2-2
d_call: TRBD1
clone_size: many
cdr3_nt: TGTGCCAGCAGCGAAGGGGGCCGGCAGAACACCGGGGAGCTGTTTTTT
cdr3_aa: CASSEGGRQNTGELFF

v_call: TRBV7-9
j_call: TRBJ2-7
d_call: .
clone_size: many
cdr3_nt: TGTGCCAGCAGCTTAGTGGCCGACAGCTCCTACGAGCAGTACTTC
cdr3_aa: CASSLVADSSYEQYF

v_call: TRBV20-1
j_call: TRBJ2-1
d_call: .
clone_size: few
cdr3_nt: TGCAGTGCTATCCGGGACCAAGGGAATGAGCAGTTCTTC
cdr3_aa: CSAIRDQGNEQFF

v_call: TRBV10-3
j_call: TRBJ2-7
d_call: TRBD1
clone_size: many
cdr3_nt: TGTGCCATCAGTGATCAGGGACAGGGGCACCCCTACGAGCAGTACTTC
cdr3_aa: CAISDQGQGHPYEQYF

v_call: TRBV7-9
j_call: TRBJ1-4
d_call: TRBD1
clone_size: .
cdr3_nt: TGTGCCAGCAGCGGGACAGGGTTGAGGGAAAAACTGTTTTTT
cdr3_aa: CASSGTGLREKLFF

v_call: TRBV6-5
j_call: TRBJ1-6
d_call: .
clone_size: .
cdr3_nt: TGTGCCAGCAGTTACTCCTTTAATTCACCCCTCCACTTT
cdr3_aa: CASSYSFNSPLHF

v_call: TRBV7-6
j_call: TRBJ2-7
d_call: .
clone_size: .
cdr3_nt: TGTGCCAGCAGCTTAGCTACGGGGTCCGGGGGAGAGCAGTACTTC
cdr3_aa: CASSLATGSGGEQYF

v_call: TRBV6-2/TRBV6-3
j_call: TRBJ2-7
d_call: TRBD1
clone_size: many
cdr3_nt: TGTGCCAGCACCTACCGGGACAGGGGATCCTACGAGCAGTACTTC
cdr3_aa: CASTYRDRGSYEQYF

v_call: TRBV25-1
j_call: TRBJ1-1
d_call: .
clone_size: many
cdr3_nt: TGTGCCAGCAGACGCATCGGGGACACTGAAGCTTTCTTT
cdr3_aa: CASRRIGDTEAFF

v_call: TRBV5-5
j_call: TRBJ2-7
d_call: .
clone_size: .
cdr3_nt: TGTGCCAGCAGCTCGGGGTCAGATCAGGGGTACGAGCAGTACTTC
cdr3_aa: CASSSGSDQGYEQYF

v_call: TRBV7-2
j_call: TRBJ1-1
d_call: .
clone_size: .
cdr3_nt: TGTGCCAGCAGCCCTATCAGGAGTACTGAAGCTTTCTTT
cdr3_aa: CASSPIRSTEAFF

v_call: TRBV29-1
j_call: TRBJ2-2
d_call: TRBD1
clone_size: few
cdr3_nt: TGCAGCGTTGGTCAGGGGGCGGGGACCGGGGAGCTGTTTTTT
cdr3_aa: CSVGQGAGTGELFF